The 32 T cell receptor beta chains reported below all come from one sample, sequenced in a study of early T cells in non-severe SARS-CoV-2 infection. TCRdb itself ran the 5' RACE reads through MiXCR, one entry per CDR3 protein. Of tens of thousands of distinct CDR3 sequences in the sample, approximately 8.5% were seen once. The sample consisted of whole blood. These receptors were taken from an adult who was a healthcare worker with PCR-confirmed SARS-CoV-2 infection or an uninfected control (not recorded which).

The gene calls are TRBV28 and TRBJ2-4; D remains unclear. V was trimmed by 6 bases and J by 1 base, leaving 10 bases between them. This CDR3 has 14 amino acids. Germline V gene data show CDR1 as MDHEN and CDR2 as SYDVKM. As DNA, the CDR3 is TGTGCCAGCAGCCATGCTTCGGCCAAAAACATTCAGTACTTC. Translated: CASSHASAKNIQYF.

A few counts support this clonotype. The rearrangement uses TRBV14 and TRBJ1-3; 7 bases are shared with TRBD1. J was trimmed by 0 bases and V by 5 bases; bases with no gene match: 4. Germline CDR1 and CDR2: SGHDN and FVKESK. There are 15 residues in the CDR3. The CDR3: CASSNRGSSGNTIYF. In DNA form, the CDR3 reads TGTGCCAGCAGCAACAGGGGTTCCTCTGGAAACACCATATATTTT.

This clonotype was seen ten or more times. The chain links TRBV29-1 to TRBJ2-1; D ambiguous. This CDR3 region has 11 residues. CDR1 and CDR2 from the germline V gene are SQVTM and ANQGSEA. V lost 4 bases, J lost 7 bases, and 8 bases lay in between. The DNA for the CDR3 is TGCAGCGTTGTCCCTCCAAATGAGCAGTTCTTC. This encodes CSVVPPNEQFF.

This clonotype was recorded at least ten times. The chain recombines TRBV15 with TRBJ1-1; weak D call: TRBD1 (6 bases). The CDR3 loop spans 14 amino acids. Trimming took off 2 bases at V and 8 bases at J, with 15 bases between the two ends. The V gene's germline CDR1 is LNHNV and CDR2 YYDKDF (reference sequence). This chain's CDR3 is CATSRTLRGGEAFF. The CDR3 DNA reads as TGTGCCACCAGCAGAACCCTCAGGGGTGGGGAAGCTTTCTTT.

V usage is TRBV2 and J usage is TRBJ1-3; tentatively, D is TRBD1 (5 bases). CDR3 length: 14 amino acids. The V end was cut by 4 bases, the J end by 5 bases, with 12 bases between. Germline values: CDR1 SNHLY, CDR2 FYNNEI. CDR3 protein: CASSVQTARNTIYF. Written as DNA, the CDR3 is TGTGCCAGCAGTGTCCAGACAGCTCGAAACACCATATATTTT.

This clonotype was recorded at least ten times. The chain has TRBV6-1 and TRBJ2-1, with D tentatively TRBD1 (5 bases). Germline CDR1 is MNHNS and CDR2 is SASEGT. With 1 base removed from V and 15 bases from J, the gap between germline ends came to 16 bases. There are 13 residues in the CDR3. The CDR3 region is CASSEVWQGSLFF. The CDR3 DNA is TGTGCCAGCAGTGAAGTTTGGCAGGGATCTTTGTTCTTC.

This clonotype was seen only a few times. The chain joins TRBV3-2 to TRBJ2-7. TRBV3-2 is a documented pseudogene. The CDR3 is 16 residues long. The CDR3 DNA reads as TGTGCCAGCAGCCAAGAGATCCCAGACATCTTTTACGAGCAGTACTTC. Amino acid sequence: CASSQEIPDIFYEQYF.

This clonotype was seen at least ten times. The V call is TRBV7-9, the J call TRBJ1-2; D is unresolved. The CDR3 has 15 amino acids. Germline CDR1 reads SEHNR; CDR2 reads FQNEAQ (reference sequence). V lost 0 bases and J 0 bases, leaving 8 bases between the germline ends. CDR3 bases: TGTGCCAGCAGCTTAGCGCCCAGAGCTAACTATGGCTACACCTTC. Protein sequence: CASSLAPRANYGYTF. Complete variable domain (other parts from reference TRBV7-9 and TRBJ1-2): DTGVSQNPRHKITKRGQNVTFRCDPISEHNRLYWYRQTLGQGPEFLTYFQNEAQLEKSRLLSDRFSAERPKGSFSTLEIQRTEQGDSAMYLCASSLAPRANYGYTFGSGTRLTVV.

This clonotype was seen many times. CDR3 coding DNA: TGTGCCAGCAGTTTATGGGAGGGGAGCTCCTACAATGAGCAGTTCTTC. Amino acids: CASSLWEGSSYNEQFF. V gene TRBV28 combines with J gene TRBJ2-1, with a weak D call TRBD2 (6 bases). This CDR3 region has 16 residues. Per germline, CDR1 MDHEN and CDR2 SYDVKM. Trimming removed 0 bases from V and 0 bases from J, with 9 bases in between.

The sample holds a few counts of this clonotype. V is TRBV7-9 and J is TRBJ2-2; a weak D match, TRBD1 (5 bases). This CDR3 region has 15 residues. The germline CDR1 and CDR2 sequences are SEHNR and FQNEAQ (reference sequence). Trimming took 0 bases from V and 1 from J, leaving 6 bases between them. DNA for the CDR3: TGTGCCAGCAGCTTAGCGCAGGGGAACACCGGGGAGCTGTTTTTT. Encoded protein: CASSLAQGNTGELFF.

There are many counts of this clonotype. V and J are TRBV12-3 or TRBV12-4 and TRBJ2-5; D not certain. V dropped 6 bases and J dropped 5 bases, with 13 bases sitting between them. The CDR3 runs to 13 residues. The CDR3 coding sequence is TGTGCCAGCAGCCGCTCACAAGGGGAGACCCAGTACTTC. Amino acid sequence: CASSRSQGETQYF.

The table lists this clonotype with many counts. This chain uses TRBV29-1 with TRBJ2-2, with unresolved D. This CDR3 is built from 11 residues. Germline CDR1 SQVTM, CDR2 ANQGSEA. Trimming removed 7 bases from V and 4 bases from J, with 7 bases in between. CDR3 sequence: CSASGTGELFF. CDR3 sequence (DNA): TGCAGCGCCTCCGGCACCGGGGAGCTGTTTTTT.

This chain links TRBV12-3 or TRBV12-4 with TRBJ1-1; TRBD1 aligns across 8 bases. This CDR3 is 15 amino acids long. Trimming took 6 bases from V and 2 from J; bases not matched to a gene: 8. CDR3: CASRSYGTGNTEAFF. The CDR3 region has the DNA TGTGCCAGCAGGTCTTACGGGACAGGTAACACTGAAGCTTTCTTT.

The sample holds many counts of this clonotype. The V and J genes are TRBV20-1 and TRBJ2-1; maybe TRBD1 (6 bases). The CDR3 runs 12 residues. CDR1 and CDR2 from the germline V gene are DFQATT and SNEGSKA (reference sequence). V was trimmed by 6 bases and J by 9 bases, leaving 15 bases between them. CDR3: CSALELQGEQFF. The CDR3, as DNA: TGCAGTGCCTTGGAACTACAGGGTGAGCAGTTCTTC.

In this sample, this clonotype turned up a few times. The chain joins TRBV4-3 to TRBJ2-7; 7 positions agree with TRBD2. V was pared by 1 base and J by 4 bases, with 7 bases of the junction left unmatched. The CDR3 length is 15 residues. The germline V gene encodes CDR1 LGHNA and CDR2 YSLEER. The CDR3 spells CASSQGPTSEYEQYF. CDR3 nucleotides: TGCGCCAGCAGCCAAGGGCCCACTAGCGAGTACGAGCAGTACTTC.

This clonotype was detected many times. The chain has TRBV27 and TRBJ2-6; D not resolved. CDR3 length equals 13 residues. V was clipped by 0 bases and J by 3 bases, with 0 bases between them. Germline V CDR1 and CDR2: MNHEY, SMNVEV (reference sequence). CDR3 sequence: CASSLSGANVLTF. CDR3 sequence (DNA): TGTGCCAGCAGTTTATCTGGGGCCAACGTCCTGACTTTC.

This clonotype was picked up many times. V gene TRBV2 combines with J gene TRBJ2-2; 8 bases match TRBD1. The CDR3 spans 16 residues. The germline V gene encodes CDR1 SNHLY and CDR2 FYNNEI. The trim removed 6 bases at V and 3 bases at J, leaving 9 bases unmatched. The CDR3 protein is CASRDGTGTYTGELFF. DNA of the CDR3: TGTGCCAGCAGAGACGGGACAGGAACCTACACCGGGGAGCTGTTTTTT.

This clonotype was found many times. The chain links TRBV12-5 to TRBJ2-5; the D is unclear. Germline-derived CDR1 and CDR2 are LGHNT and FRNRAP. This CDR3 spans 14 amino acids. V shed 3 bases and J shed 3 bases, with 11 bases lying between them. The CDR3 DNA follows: TGTGCTAGTGGTTTAGGGTCGTCCAAAGAGACCCAGTACTTC. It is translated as CASGLGSSKETQYF.

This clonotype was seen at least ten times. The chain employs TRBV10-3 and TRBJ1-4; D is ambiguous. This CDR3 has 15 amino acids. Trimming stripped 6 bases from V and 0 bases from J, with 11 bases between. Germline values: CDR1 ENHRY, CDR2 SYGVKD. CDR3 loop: CAIRETDATNEKLFF. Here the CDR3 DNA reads TGTGCCATCAGAGAGACGGACGCAACTAATGAAAAACTGTTTTTT.

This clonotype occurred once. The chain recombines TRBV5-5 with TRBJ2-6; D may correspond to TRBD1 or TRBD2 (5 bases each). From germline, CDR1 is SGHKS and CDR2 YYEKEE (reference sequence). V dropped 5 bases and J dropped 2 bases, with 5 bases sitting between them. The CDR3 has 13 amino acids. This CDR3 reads CASRGPGANVLTF. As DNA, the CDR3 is TGTGCCAGCAGGGGACCTGGGGCCAACGTCCTGACTTTC.

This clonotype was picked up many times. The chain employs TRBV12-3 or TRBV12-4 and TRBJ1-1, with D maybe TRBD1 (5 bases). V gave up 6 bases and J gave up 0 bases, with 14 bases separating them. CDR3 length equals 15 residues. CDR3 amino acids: CASSSDGTLNTEAFF. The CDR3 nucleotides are TGTGCCAGCAGCTCCGACGGGACGCTGAACACTGAAGCTTTCTTT.

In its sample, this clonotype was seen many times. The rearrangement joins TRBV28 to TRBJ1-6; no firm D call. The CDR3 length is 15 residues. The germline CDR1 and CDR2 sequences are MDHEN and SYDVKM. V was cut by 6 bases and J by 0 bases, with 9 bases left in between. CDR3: CASSRLSSYNSPLHF. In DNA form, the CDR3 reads TGTGCCAGCAGCCGATTGAGCTCCTATAATTCACCCCTCCACTTT.

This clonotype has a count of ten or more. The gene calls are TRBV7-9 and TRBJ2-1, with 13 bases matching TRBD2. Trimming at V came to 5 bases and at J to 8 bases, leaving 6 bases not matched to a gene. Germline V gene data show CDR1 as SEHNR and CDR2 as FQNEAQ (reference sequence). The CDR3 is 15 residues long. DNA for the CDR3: TGTGCCAGCAGCCTTACCGGACTAGCGGGAGATGAGCAGTTCTTC. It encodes CASSLTGLAGDEQFF.

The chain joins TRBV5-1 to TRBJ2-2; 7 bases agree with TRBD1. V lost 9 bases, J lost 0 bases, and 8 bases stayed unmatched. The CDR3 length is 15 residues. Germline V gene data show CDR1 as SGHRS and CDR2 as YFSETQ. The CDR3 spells CATRSGTANTGELFF. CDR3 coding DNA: TGCGCCACCAGATCCGGGACAGCGAACACCGGGGAGCTGTTTTTT.

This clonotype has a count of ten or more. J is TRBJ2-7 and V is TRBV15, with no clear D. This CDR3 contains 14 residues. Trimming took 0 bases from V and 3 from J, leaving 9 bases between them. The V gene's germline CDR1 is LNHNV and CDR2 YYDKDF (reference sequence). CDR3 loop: CATSRDRLVYEQYF. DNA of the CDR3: TGTGCCACCAGCAGAGATCGATTAGTCTACGAGCAGTACTTC. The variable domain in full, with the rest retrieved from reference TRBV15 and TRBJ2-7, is DAMVIQNPRYQVTQFGKPVTLSCSQTLNHNVMYWYQQKSSQAPKLLFHYYDKDFNNEADTPDNFQSRRPNTSFCFLDIRSPGLGDTAMYLCATSRDRLVYEQYFGPGTRLTVT.

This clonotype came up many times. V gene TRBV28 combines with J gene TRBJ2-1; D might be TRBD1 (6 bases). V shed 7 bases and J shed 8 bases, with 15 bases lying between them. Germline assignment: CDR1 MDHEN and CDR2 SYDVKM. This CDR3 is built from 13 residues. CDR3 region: CASNQGLMDEQFF. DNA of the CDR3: TGTGCCAGCAATCAGGGGCTTATGGATGAGCAGTTCTTC.

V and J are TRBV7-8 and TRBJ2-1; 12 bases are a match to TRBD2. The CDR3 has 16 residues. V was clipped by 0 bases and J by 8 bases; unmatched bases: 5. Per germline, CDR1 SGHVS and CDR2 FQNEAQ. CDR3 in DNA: TGTGCCAGCAGCTTAGCGCTAGCGGGAGGGCCCTATGAGCAGTTCTTC. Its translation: CASSLALAGGPYEQFF.

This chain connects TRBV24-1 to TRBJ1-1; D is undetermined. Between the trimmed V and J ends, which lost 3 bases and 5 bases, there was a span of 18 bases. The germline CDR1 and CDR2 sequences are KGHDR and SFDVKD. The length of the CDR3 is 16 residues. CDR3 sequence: CATSDGERWIWTEAFF. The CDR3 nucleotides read TGTGCCACCAGTGATGGGGAAAGGTGGATTTGGACTGAAGCTTTCTTT.

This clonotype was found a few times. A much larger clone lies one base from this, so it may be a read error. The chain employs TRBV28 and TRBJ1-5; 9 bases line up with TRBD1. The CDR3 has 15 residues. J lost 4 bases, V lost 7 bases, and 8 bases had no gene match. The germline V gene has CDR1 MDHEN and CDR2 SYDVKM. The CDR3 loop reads CASKESGTGNQPQHF. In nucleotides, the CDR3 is TGTGCCAGCAAGGAGTCCGGGACAGGGAATCAGCCCCAGCATTTT.

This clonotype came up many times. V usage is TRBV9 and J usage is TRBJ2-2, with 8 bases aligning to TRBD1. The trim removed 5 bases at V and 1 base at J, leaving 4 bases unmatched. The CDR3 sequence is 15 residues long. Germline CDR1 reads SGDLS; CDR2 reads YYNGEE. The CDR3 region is CASSEQGVNTGELFF. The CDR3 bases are TGTGCCAGCAGTGAACAGGGGGTGAACACCGGGGAGCTGTTTTTT.

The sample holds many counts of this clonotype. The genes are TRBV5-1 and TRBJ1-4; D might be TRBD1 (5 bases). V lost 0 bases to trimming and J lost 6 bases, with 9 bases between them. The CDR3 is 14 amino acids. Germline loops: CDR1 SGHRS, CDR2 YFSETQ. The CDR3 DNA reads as TGCGCCAGCAGCTTGGACAGGCCAGATGAAAAACTGTTTTTT. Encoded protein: CASSLDRPDEKLFF.

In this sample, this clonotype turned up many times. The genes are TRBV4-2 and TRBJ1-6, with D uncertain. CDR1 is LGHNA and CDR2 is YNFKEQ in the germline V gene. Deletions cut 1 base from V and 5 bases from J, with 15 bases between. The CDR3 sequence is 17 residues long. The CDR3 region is CASSQVNGFPNNSPLHF. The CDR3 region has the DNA TGTGCCAGCAGCCAAGTAAATGGATTTCCGAATAATTCACCCCTCCACTTT.